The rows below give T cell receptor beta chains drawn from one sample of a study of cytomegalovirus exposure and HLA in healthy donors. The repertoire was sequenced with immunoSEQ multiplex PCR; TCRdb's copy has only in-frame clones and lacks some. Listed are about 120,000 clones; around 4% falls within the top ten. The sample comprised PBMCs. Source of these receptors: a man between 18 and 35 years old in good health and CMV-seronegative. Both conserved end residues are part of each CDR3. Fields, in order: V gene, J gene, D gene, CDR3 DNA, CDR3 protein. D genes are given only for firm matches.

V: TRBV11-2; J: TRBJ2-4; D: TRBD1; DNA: TGTGCCAGCAGCTCCTCACAGGGGCGTAACATTCAGTACTTC; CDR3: CASSSSQGRNIQYF
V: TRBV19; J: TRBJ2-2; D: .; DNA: TGTGCCAGTTCTAGGTTCAGCGCGGGGGCTAACACCGGGGAGCTGTTTTTT; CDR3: CASSRFSAGANTGELFF
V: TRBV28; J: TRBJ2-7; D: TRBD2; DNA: TGTGCCAGCCCCCCCGGGGAGGGCCCTGTTTACGAGCAGTACTTC; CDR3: CASPPGEGPVYEQYF
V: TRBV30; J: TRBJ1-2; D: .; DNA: TGTGCCTGGAGTATCGCAGGGAGGGGCTACACCTTC; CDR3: CAWSIAGRGYTF
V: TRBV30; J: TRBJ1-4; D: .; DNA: TGTGCCTGGAGCGCAAGCGGGGCTGAAAAACTGTTTTTT; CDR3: CAWSASGAEKLFF
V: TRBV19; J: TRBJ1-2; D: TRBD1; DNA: TGTGCCAGTCGGGAAGGGGGCAATCTTGGCTACACCTTC; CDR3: CASREGGNLGYTF
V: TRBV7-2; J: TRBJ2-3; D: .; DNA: TGTGCCAGCAGCTTAGTCCCAGGGCCAGGGGTCACAGATACGCAGTATTTT; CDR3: CASSLVPGPGVTDTQYF
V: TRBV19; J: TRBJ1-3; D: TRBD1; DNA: TGTGCCAGTAGCCCAGGGGGACCAAGATCTGGAAACACCATATATTTT; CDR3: CASSPGGPRSGNTIYF
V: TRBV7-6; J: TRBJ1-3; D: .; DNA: TGTGCCAGCAGCTTAGCGCAACAGGGTTCCGGAAACACCATATATTTT; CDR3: CASSLAQQGSGNTIYF
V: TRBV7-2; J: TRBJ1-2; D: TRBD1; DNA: TGTGCCAGCAGCTTAACCGGGGACAGGGGAGTTCCCTTCTATGGCTACACCTTC; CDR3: CASSLTGDRGVPFYGYTF
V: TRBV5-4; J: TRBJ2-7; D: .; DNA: TGTGCCAGCAGTCGGACAGAAACCTACGAGCAGTACTTC; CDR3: CASSRTETYEQYF
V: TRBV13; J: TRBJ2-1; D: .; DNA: TGTGCCAGCAGCCCCCGGGGCTACAATGAGCAGTTCTTC; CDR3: CASSPRGYNEQFF
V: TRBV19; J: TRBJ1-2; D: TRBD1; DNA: TGTGCCAGCGGGTCAGGGGGTAGCGGCTACACCTTC; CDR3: CASGSGGSGYTF
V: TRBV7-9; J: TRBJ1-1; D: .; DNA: TGTGCCAGCAGCAGCGGGACGAACACTGAAGCTTTCTTT; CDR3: CASSSGTNTEAFF
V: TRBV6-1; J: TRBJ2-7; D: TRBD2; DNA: TGTGCCAGTCAAATGGGGACTAGCGCGAGCTACGAGCAGTACTTC; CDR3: CASQMGTSASYEQYF
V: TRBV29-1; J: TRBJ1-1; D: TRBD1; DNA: TGCAGCGTTGAAGGACAGGGGAGAAACACTGAAGCTTTCTTT; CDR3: CSVEGQGRNTEAFF
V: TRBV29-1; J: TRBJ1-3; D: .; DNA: TGCAGCGTTGAAGGTTATGACAGCTCTGGAAACACCATATATTTT; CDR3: CSVEGYDSSGNTIYF
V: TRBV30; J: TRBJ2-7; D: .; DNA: TGTGCCTGGAGGTCTATATTGGGGAGGCACTACGAGCAGTACTTC; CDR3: CAWRSILGRHYEQYF
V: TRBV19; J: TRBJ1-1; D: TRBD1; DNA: TGTGCCAGTAGTTGGACAGGGAGAGGTAGATCGGAAGCTTTCTTT; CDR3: CASSWTGRGRSEAFF